These T cell receptor beta chains were read from a single sample in a study of cytomegalovirus exposure and HLA in healthy donors. The protocol was immunoSEQ multiplex PCR, while the TCRdb copy is restricted to in-frame clones and leaves out a portion. The sample lists tens of thousands of clones; roughly 73% were seen once. The sample was PBMCs. Receptor source: a man aged 35 to 55 in good health and CMV-seronegative. Both conserved end residues are part of each CDR3. A D gene is named only where the DNA matches it firmly. Clone size, where shown, is once, few, many, or a class for clones that have expanded.

- - 13 TRBJ1-5 TRBV29-1 TGCAGCGTTGCCGGGACAAATTATCAGCCCCAGCATTTT CSVAGTNYQPQHF
- - 14 TRBJ2-3 TRBV10-2 TGCGCCAGCAATAGACGGGAATACACAGATACGCAGTATTTT CASNRREYTDTQYF
- - 15 TRBJ1-5 TRBV28 TGTGCCAGCAGTTTCATTCCGGGTCGCAATCAGCCCCAGCATTTT CASSFIPGRNQPQHF
- TRBD1 15 TRBJ2-5 TRBV29-1 TGCAGCGCGCACGGGGGCAGGGGGCGAGGAGAGACCCAGTACTTC CSAHGGRGRGETQYF
once - 17 TRBJ1-3 TRBV30 TGTGCCTGGAGTGTACAATGGGGCGGGGGCTCTGGAAACACCATATATTTT CAWSVQWGGGSGNTIYF
- TRBD2 15 TRBJ2-3 TRBV19 TGTGCCAGCAGCGATAGCGGGACCGGTGAAGATACGCAGTATTTT CASSDSGTGEDTQYF
- - 16 TRBJ1-2 TRBV19 TGTGCCACTCTGGGTCCTTCGACAGCCGAAAGGGATGGCTACACCTTC CATLGPSTAERDGYTF
few TRBD1 14 TRBJ1-2 TRBV7-9 TGTGCCAGCAGCCTGACAGGGGGCAACTATGGCTACACCTTC CASSLTGGNYGYTF
- - 12 TRBJ2-7 TRBV27 TGTGCCAGCAGTCCCCAGGGGGGCGAGCAGTACTTC CASSPQGGEQYF
- - 13 TRBJ1-5 TRBV5-8 TGTGCCAGCAGCCGCGACAGGAATCAGCCCCAGCATTTT CASSRDRNQPQHF
- TRBD1 16 TRBJ1-5 TRBV28 TGTGCCAGCAGTTTCCAGGGGGCAGGGAGCAATCAGCCCCAGCATTTT CASSFQGAGSNQPQHF
- TRBD1 15 TRBJ1-1 TRBV5-1 TGCGCCAGCAGCTTGCCAGGGACAGGGAATCCTGAAGCTTTCTTT CASSLPGTGNPEAFF
- - 14 TRBJ1-1 TRBV6-1 TGTGCCAGCAGTGAAGCGGGGGGGCGGACTGAAGCTTTCTTT CASSEAGGRTEAFF
few - 14 TRBJ1-4 TRBV19 TGTGCCAGCAGTACCAGGGGTAGTGGTGAAAAACTGTTTTTT CASSTRGSGEKLFF
- - 14 TRBJ1-5 TRBV5-1 TGCGCCAGCAGCCTGTTCGGGGGTGGGCAGCCCCAGCATTTT CASSLFGGGQPQHF
- TRBD2 14 TRBJ2-7 TRBV19 TGTGCCAGTAGTACCCGGGAGGCCTCCTACGAGCAGTACTTC CASSTREASYEQYF
few TRBD1 12 TRBJ2-7 TRBV7-6 TGTGCCAGCAGCGGACAGGGCTACGAGCAGTACTTC CASSGQGYEQYF
- TRBD1 15 TRBJ2-3 TRBV27 TGTGCCAGCAGTCCGGGACAGGGACGCACAGATACGCAGTATTTT CASSPGQGRTDTQYF
- TRBD2 14 TRBJ2-7 TRBV5-3 TGTGCCAGAAGCTTGGGACTAGCGGGGTACGAGCAGTACTTC CARSLGLAGYEQYF
- TRBD1 13 TRBJ2-7 TRBV2 TGTGCCAGCACGGGACAGGGAAGGTACGAGCAGTACTTC CASTGQGRYEQYF
- TRBD1 15 TRBJ2-3 TRBV2 TGTGCCAGCAGGGAGAGGACAGGGAGCACAGATACGCAGTATTTT CASRERTGSTDTQYF
- TRBD1 12 TRBJ1-2 TRBV19 TGTGCCAGCCTTGACAGGGAATATGGCTACACCTTC CASLDREYGYTF
- - 14 TRBJ2-1 TRBV5-4 TGTGCCAGCAGCTTGGTCGGCGGCTACAATGAGCAGTTCTTC CASSLVGGYNEQFF
- - 14 TRBJ2-6 TRBV14 TGTGCCAGCAGCCGCCTCTCTGGGGCAAACGTCCTGACTTTC CASSRLSGANVLTF
- - 13 TRBJ2-7 TRBV5-1 TGCGCCAGCAGGTCACAGCCGGGAGACGAGCAGTACTTC CASRSQPGDEQYF
- TRBD1 14 TRBJ1-2 TRBV18 TGTGCCAGCTCGGCGGGACAGGGCGCCTATGGCTACACCTTC CASSAGQGAYGYTF
- - 15 TRBJ1-5 TRBV7-2 TGTGCCAGCAGCTCAGGAGGGGGGGGCAATCAGCCCCAGCATTTT CASSSGGGGNQPQHF
- - 12 TRBJ1-2 TRBV19 TGTGCCAGTAGTATCCAGGGCAATGGCTACACCTTC CASSIQGNGYTF
- - 15 TRBJ1-2 TRBV5-1 TGCGCCAGCAGCCCGAGGGCCGGGGCTAACTATGGCTACACCTTC CASSPRAGANYGYTF
- - 15 TRBJ2-1 TRBV6-6 TGTGCCAGCAGTTCTCCCCTGAGCTCCTACAATGAGCAGTTCTTC CASSSPLSSYNEQFF
- TRBD1 14 TRBJ1-1 TRBV25-1 TGTGCCAGCAGTGTCGGGACAGGGGGAACTGAAGCTTTCTTT CASSVGTGGTEAFF
- - 12 TRBJ2-7 TRBV7-6 TGTGCCAGCAGCGGGCAGGGCTACGAGCAGTACTTC CASSGQGYEQYF
- - 15 TRBJ1-2 TRBV6-6 TGTGCCAGCAGTTACTCCCCCGAACGAGTCTATGGCTACACCTTC CASSYSPERVYGYTF
- - 14 TRBJ1-3 TRBV2 TGTGCCAGCAGGGGGGGGCACCTACAGGACACCATATATTTT CASRGGHLQDTIYF
- TRBD1 14 TRBJ2-2 TRBV7-9 TGTGCCAGCAGGCCGACAGGGTTTGCCGGGGAGCTGTTTTTT CASRPTGFAGELFF
- - 11 TRBJ2-7 TRBV27 TGTGCCAGCATCGGGGTCCACGAGCAGTACTTC CASIGVHEQYF